This TCR beta chain came from a study of regulatory T cells in long-lasting Graves disease. This clonotype was counted a few times. The time point: newly diagnosed GD, antithyroid drugs for less than 3 months. Isolated PBMC RNA provided the starting material for the TCR library. All patients originated from an endocrinology department located in Xi'an, China. Relying on iRepertoire HTBI primers and Arm-PCR of CDR3 regions, the team built TCR beta libraries. TCRdb analysed the multiplex PCR reads with MiXCR anew, one entry per CDR3 protein. The data hold under 500,000 distinct CDR3 sequences, with roughly 15% observed a single time. The same sample was also studied in work on T cells in Graves' hyperthyroidism and ophthalmopathy.

This clonotype was obtained from a woman aged 25 to 45 with Graves disease. The starting material was peripheral blood mononuclear cells (PBMCs), obtained at new diagnosis, from a patient treated with antithyroid drugs.

The CDR3, as DNA: TGTGCCTGGGCCCGGGACCCCGGGGATACGCAGTATTTT. It encodes CAWARDPGDTQYF. J is TRBJ2-3 and V is TRBV30; D may be TRBD1 or TRBD2 (5 bases each). The CDR3 has 13 residues. Germline V lookup: CDR1 GTSNPN, CDR2 SVGIG (reference sequence). Trimming cost V 5 bases and J 6 bases, with 15 bases left between them.